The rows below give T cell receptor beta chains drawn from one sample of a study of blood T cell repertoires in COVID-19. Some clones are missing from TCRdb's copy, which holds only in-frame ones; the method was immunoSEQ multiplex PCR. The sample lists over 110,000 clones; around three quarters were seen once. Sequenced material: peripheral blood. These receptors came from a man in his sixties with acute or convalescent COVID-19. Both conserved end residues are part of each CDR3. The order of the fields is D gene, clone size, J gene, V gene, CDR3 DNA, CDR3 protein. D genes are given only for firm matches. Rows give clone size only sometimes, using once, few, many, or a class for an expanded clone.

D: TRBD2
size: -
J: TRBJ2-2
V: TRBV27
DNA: TGTGCCAGCAGCCAAGGGATAGCGGGAGGGGCGAACACCGGGGAGCTGTTTTTT
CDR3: CASSQGIAGGANTGELFF

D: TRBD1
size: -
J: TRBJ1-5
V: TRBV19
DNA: TGTGCCAGTAAGTCCGGGACAGGGCCATTCTATCAGCCCCAGCATTTT
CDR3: CASKSGTGPFYQPQHF

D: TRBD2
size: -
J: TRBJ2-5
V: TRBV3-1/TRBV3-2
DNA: TGTGCCAGCAGCCCCGGGACTAGCGGGGTTGGGGAGACCCAGTACTTC
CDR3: CASSPGTSGVGETQYF

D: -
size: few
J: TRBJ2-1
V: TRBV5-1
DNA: TGCGCCAGCAAGAGAACTCAACAGGGTGAGCAGTTCTTC
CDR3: CASKRTQQGEQFF

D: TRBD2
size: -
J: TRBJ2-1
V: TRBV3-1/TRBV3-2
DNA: TGTGCCAGCAGCCTTAGCGGGAGGCCGGGAGAGCAGTTCTTC
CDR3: CASSLSGRPGEQFF

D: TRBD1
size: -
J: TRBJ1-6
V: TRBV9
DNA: TGTGCCAGCAGCGTAAACCCGACAGGGGGAAATTCACCCCTCCACTTT
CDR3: CASSVNPTGGNSPLHF

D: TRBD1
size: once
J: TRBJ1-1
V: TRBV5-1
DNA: TGCGCCAGCAGTGGTGGATGGGACAGGGCGATGAACACTGAAGCTTTCTTT
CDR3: CASSGGWDRAMNTEAFF

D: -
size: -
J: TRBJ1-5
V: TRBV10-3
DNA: TGTGCCAGTCGGGGGAAGAGCAATCAGCCCCAGCATTTT
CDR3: CASRGKSNQPQHF

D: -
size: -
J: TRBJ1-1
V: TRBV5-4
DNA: TGTGCCAGCAGCTTCCTTCGTTACACTGAAGCTTTCTTT
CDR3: CASSFLRYTEAFF

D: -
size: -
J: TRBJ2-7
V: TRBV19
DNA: TGTGCCAGTAGTATAGGACCCTCAGGGAAGTACGAGCAGTACTTC
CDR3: CASSIGPSGKYEQYF

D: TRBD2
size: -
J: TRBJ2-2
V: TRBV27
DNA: TGTGCCAGCAGCCCTGGACTAGCAGACACCGGGGAGCTGTTTTTT
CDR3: CASSPGLADTGELFF

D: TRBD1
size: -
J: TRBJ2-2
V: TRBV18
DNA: TGTGCCAGCTCACGGGACAGGAACACCGGGGAGCTGTTTTTT
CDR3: CASSRDRNTGELFF

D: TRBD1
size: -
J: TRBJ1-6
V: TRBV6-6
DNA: TGTGCCAGCAGTCTAGGGACAGGGGGCAATTCACCCCTCCACTTT
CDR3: CASSLGTGGNSPLHF

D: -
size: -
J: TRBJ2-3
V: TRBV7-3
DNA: TGTGCCAGCAGTCCTAGGCCGGACCGACTAACAGATACGCAGTATTTT
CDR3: CASSPRPDRLTDTQYF

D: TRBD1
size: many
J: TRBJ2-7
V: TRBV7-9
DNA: TGTGCCAGCAGATCGACAGGGACCGAGCAGTACTTC
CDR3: CASRSTGTEQYF

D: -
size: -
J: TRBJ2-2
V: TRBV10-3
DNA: TGTGCCATCAGTGACCCAGGATACACCGGGGAGCTGTTTTTT
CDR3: CAISDPGYTGELFF

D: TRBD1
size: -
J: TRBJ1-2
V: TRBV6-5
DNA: TGTGCCAGCAGCCGGGACAGGGGACGCGGCTACACCTTC
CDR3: CASSRDRGRGYTF

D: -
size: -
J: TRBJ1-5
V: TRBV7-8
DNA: TGTGCCAGCAGCCGATATTCCAATCAGCCCCAGCATTTT
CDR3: CASSRYSNQPQHF